This T cell receptor beta chain was sequenced during a study of T cell repertoires in cytomegalovirus infection. Across the study: Public TCR beta signature analysis indicated the presence of both CMV infection and matching HLA type. Whole-study findings and limits: Ex vivo, HLA-C-restricted CMV-specific TCR beta clonotypes prevailed over the rest of the response.

V was cut by 6 bases and J by 0 bases, with 9 bases left in between. The germline V gene encodes CDR1 SQVTM and CDR2 ANQGSEA. The CDR3 is 13 residues long. TCRdb ran MiXCR on the reads and lists one entry per CDR3 protein. The sample yields 110,000 to 150,000 distinct CDR3 sequences, about 6% seen once. The sample holds many counts of this clonotype. What it binds is unknown. V usage is TRBV29-1 and J usage is TRBJ2-4, with D unclear. Sequenced input: PBMCs. The sequence came from a human donor in good health (CMV status not recorded). Some clones in this sample may be carry-over from other donors' samples. Here the CDR3 DNA reads TGCAGCGTCCCCGGAATAGCCAAAAACATTCAGTACTTC. Translating gives CSVPGIAKNIQYF.